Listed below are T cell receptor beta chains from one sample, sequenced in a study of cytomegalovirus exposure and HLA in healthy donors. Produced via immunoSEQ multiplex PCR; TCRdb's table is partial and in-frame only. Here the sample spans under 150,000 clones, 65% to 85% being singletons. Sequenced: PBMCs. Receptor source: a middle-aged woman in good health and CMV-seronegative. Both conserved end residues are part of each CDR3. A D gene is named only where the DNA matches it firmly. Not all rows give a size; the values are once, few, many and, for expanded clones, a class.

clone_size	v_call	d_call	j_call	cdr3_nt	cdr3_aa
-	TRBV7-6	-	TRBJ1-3	TGTGCCAGCAGCCTACAACCCCAGGGGTCTGGAAACACCATATATTTT	CASSLQPQGSGNTIYF
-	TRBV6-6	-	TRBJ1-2	TGTGCCAGCAGTTTCCGCGAAGGGGATGGCTACACCTTC	CASSFREGDGYTF
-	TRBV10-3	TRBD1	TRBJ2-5	TGTGCCATCAGAGACACCGGGACAGGGGGCGGGGAGACCCAGTACTTC	CAIRDTGTGGGETQYF
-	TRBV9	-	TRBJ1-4	TGTGCCAGCAGCCCGAACAGAGGGCGCGGGGAAAAACTGTTTTTT	CASSPNRGRGEKLFF
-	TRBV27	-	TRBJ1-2	TGTGCCAGCAGTTTGGAAGGGGCCCCAGGCTACACCTTC	CASSLEGAPGYTF
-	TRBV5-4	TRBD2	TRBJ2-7	TGTGCCAGCAGCTTGGAACTAGCGGGGCCGCACGAGCAGTACTTC	CASSLELAGPHEQYF
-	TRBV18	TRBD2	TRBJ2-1	TGTGCCAGCTCACCAGGGGAGGGCCCCTACAATGAGCAGTTCTTC	CASSPGEGPYNEQFF
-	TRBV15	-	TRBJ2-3	TGTGCCACCAGCAGAGAGGTGGCTCCAGGGGATTGGGAGGGAGATACGCAGTATTTT	CATSREVAPGDWEGDTQYF
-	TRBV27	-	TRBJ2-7	TGTGCCAGCAGTTTGACGGGGAAATCCTACGAGCAGTACTTC	CASSLTGKSYEQYF
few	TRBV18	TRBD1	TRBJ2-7	TGTGCCAGCTCATCTCACCCGGACAGGGCAGGAGAGCAGTACTTC	CASSSHPDRAGEQYF
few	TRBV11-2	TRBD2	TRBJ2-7	TGTGCCAGCAGCCCACAACTAGCGGGAGGCCACGAGCAGTACTTC	CASSPQLAGGHEQYF
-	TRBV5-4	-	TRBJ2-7	TGTGCCAGCAGCTTGGGTGGGCGGGGAGGCTACGAGCAGTACTTC	CASSLGGRGGYEQYF
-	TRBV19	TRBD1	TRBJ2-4	TGTGCCAGTTCGGACAGGGGGCGCGGACAGGTCAAAAACATTCAGTACTTC	CASSDRGRGQVKNIQYF
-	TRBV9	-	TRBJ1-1	TGTGCCAGCAGCGTAGGTAAGGACACGGAAGCTTTCTTT	CASSVGKDTEAFF
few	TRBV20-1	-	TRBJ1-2	TGCAGTGCTAGAGGGGAGGGACACACCTTC	CSARGEGHTF
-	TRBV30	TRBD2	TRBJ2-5	TGTGCCCGGCTGGGGGAGGGGAGAGAGACCCAGTACTTC	CARLGEGRETQYF
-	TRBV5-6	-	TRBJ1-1	TGTGCCAGCAGCTTATCAGAAGAAGCTTTCTTT	CASSLSEEAFF
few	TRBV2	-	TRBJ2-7	TGTGCCAGCAGTGCAAAAAGGGGGATGCCCTACGAGCAGTACTTC	CASSAKRGMPYEQYF
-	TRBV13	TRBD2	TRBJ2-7	TGTGCCAGCAGCTACCAGCGGGGGGGCCAGGACGAGCAGTACTTC	CASSYQRGGQDEQYF
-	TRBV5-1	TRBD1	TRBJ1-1	TGCGCCAGCAGCCTAGGCCCCCGGGACAGCCCTGAAGCTTTCTTT	CASSLGPRDSPEAFF
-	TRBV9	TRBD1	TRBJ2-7	TGTGCCAGCAGCACCCGAGGGGACAGGGCGGGCGAGCAGTACTTC	CASSTRGDRAGEQYF
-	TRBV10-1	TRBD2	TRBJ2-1	TGCGCCAGCAGTGAGTCCGGACTAGCGAATTCCTACAATGAGCAGTTCTTC	CASSESGLANSYNEQFF
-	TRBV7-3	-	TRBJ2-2	TGTGCCAGCAGCTCAGTGGGGAGTTCCGGGGAGCTGTTTTTT	CASSSVGSSGELFF
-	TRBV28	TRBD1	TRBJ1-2	TGTGCCAGCGAGACAGGGGTAAACTATGGCTACACCTTC	CASETGVNYGYTF
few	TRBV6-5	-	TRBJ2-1	TGTGCCAGCAGGACTCAAGGGGGCAATGAGCAGTTCTTC	CASRTQGGNEQFF
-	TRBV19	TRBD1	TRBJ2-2	TGTGCCAGTAGTATCGGACAGGGAAACACCGGGGAGCTGTTTTTT	CASSIGQGNTGELFF
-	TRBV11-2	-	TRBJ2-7	TGTGCCAGCAGCAGTACAGGGAGCTCCTACGAGCAGTACTTC	CASSSTGSSYEQYF
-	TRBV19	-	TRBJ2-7	TGTGCCAGTAGTTCTTACGGGTTTAGCTCCTACGAGCAGTACTTC	CASSSYGFSSYEQYF
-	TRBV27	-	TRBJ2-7	TGTGCCAGCAGAAATGGGCCTGCTTACTACGAGCAGTACTTC	CASRNGPAYYEQYF
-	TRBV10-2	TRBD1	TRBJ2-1	TGCGCCAGCAGTGAGGTACGACAGGGGGCGGGTGAGCAGTTCTTC	CASSEVRQGAGEQFF
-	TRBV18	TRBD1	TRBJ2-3	TGTGCCAGCTCGCCAGACAGGGAAGATACGCAGTATTTT	CASSPDREDTQYF
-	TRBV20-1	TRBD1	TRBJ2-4	TGCAGTGCTAGGGGGGACAGGGGGAACTTC	CSARGDRGNF
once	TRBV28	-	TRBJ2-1	TGTGCCAGCAGTCCCAGCTACAATGAGCAGTTCTTC	CASSPSYNEQFF
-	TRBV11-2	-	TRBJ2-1	TGTGCCAGCAGCTTAGGCCGAGCGGCTAGCTCCTACAATGAGCAGTTCTTC	CASSLGRAASSYNEQFF
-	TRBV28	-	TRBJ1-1	TGTGCCAGCAGTCCATTGGGGGGGGGTCGAACTGAAGCTTTCTTT	CASSPLGGGRTEAFF
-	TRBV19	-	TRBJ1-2	TGTGCCAGTAGTACAGCAGGGCTAAGCTATGGCTACACCTTC	CASSTAGLSYGYTF
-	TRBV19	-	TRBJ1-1	TGTGCCAGTATCCCTTTTCCAGGGGACCCACGGAACACTGAAGCTTTCTTT	CASIPFPGDPRNTEAFF
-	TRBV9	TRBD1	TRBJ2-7	TGTGCCAGCAGCGTAGAAGGGACAGGGACCGACGAGCAGTACTTC	CASSVEGTGTDEQYF
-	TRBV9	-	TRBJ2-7	TGTGCCAGCAGTGCAGGGGTGGGGAATCAGTACGAGCAGTACTTC	CASSAGVGNQYEQYF
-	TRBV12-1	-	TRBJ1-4	TGTGCCAGCAGCTACGTTCCCCAGGGGGAAAAACTGTTTTTT	CASSYVPQGEKLFF
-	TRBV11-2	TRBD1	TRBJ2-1	TGTGCCAGCAGCTCGCCGGACAGGAGCTCCTACAATGAGCAGTTCTTC	CASSSPDRSSYNEQFF
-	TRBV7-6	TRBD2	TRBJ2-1	TGTGCCAGCAGCTTAGGGACTAGCGGAATGCTTGGAAAAAATGAGCAGTTCTTC	CASSLGTSGMLGKNEQFF
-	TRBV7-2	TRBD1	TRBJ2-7	TGTGCCAGCAGCTTAGGGCCCGAAGGGGGCCACGAGCAGTACTTC	CASSLGPEGGHEQYF
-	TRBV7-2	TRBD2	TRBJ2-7	TGTGCCAGCAGCTTAGCCCTAGCGGGGGTGCTCGAGCAGTACTTC	CASSLALAGVLEQYF
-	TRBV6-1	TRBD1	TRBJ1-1	TGTGCCAGCAGTTTCGGACAGGCCAACACTGAAGCTTTCTTT	CASSFGQANTEAFF
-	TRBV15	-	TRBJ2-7	TGTGCCACCAGTGTCGCTAGCGCCGGCTCCTACGAGCAGTACTTC	CATSVASAGSYEQYF
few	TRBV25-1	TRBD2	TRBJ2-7	TGTGCCACCTCCACCGGGACTAGCGACACCTACGAGCAGTACTTC	CATSTGTSDTYEQYF